One sample yielded the 23 T cell receptor beta chains listed below, sequenced in a study of shared clonotypes between healthy human individuals. TCRdb's table, derived via immunoSEQ multiplex PCR, lists solely in-frame clones and lacks some. This sample has over a million clones, with around 82% found just once. Sequenced sample: memory CD4+ T cells from PBMCs. Subset of the sample: CD45RA-negative fraction. Receptor source: a man between 18 and 35 years old in good health. Some clones in this sample may be carry-over from other donors' samples.

V usage is TRBV14 and J usage is TRBJ2-7; 8 bases are a match to TRBD1. J gave up 0 bases and V 2 bases, and 12 bases lay outside the gene matches. CDR3 size: 18 residues. CDR1 and CDR2 from the germline V gene are SGHDN and FVKESK. CDR3 nucleotide sequence: TGTGCCAGCAGCCAAAGACCCGGACAGGGCGAAAGCTCCTACGAGCAGTACTTC. This translates into CASSQRPGQGESSYEQYF.

Comments on this clone: This may arise from a read error, as a much more abundant clone is one base away. The chain couples TRBV2 to TRBJ1-1; D is uncertain. From germline, CDR1 is SNHLY and CDR2 FYNNEI. V lost 8 bases to trimming and J lost 1 base, with 14 bases between them. This CDR3 spans 14 amino acids. The CDR3 region is CASGPGSENTEAFF. Written as DNA, the CDR3 is TGTGCCAGCGGGCCCGGGTCAGAGAACACTGAAGCTTTCTTT.

The chain carries TRBV7-8 and TRBJ2-3, with 9 bases fitting TRBD2. V was pared by 2 bases and J by 1 base, with 1 base of the junction left unmatched. The CDR3 has 15 amino acids. Germline V gene lookup returns CDR1 SGHVS and CDR2 FQNEAQ. The CDR3 DNA is TGTGCCAGCAGCTTATTAGCGGGAGGCACAGATACGCAGTATTTT. It is translated as CASSLLAGGTDTQYF. Using reference TRBV7-8 and TRBJ2-3 for the parts outside the CDR3, the full variable domain is GAGVSQSPRYKVAKRGQDVALRCDPISGHVSLFWYQQALGQGPEFLTYFQNEAQLDKSGLPSDRFFAERPEGSVSTLKIQRTQQEDSAVYLCASSLLAGGTDTQYFGPGTRLTVL.

The chain uses TRBV19 and TRBJ2-7, with TRBD1 matching over 9 bases. Germline loops: CDR1 LNHDA, CDR2 SQIVND (reference sequence). There are 15 residues in the CDR3. With V trimmed by 7 bases and J by 3 bases, 10 bases remained unmatched. CDR3 DNA sequence: TGTGCCAGTACCCCCGCGGGACAGGGATTCTACGAGCAGTACTTC. It translates to CASTPAGQGFYEQYF.

The chain uses TRBV30 and TRBJ2-1; TRBD2 matches 7 bases. J was trimmed by 5 bases and V by 3 bases; bases with no gene match: 4. The germline V gene has CDR1 GTSNPN and CDR2 SVGIG (reference sequence). This CDR3 is 13 amino acids long. Here the CDR3 DNA reads TGTGCCTGGAGCCCTGGGGGGGACAATGAGCAGTTCTTC. It codes for CAWSPGGDNEQFF.

This clone was detected only once. V and J are TRBV7-2 and TRBJ2-2, with 8 bases fitting TRBD1. The CDR3 extends over 15 amino acids. CDR1 SGHTA and CDR2 FQGNSA come from the germline V gene. V lost 5 bases and J lost 8; bases outside the gene matches: 10. CDR3 sequence reads: CASSPRTGLLGELFF. Written as DNA, the CDR3 is TGTGCCAGCAGCCCCCGGACAGGGTTGTTGGGGGAGCTGTTTTTT.

This clone was seen once. V and J are TRBV9 and TRBJ2-2, with 7 nucleotides matching TRBD1. The CDR3 is 15 residues long. The V gene's germline CDR1 is SGDLS and CDR2 YYNGEE. The trim removed 3 bases at V and 4 bases at J, leaving 6 bases unmatched. CDR3 nucleotide sequence: TGTGCCAGCAGCGGCGACAGGGCGGGCACCGGGGAGCTGTTTTTT. It yields the protein CASSGDRAGTGELFF.

This rearrangement joins TRBV29-1 to TRBJ1-3, with a tentative D call TRBD1 (5 bases). The DNA matches TRBJ2-2 better at its end, which makes the J call doubtful. The CDR3 has 14 residues. Germline V gene lookup returns CDR1 SQVTM and CDR2 ANQGSEA. The CDR3 sequence is CSVAHRPNTGELFF. CDR3 in DNA: TGCAGCGTTGCCCACAGGCCGAACACCGGGGAGCTGTTTTTT.

The chain carries TRBV9 and TRBJ2-7; the D gene is possibly TRBD1 (5 bases). Germline V gene sequence: CDR1 SGDLS, CDR2 YYNGEE. V shed 0 bases and J shed 0 bases, with 10 bases lying between them. The CDR3 covers 15 residues. This CDR3 is CASSVVAGSSYEQYF. CDR3 DNA: TGTGCCAGCAGCGTAGTGGCAGGGTCCTCCTACGAGCAGTACTTC. The full variable domain, its missing parts supplied by reference TRBV9 and TRBJ2-7, is DSGVTQTPKHLITATGQRVTLRCSPRSGDLSVYWYQQSLDQGLQFLIQYYNGEERAKGNILERFSAQQFPDLHSELNLSSLELGDSALYFCASSVVAGSSYEQYFGPGTRLTVT.

For this clone: A much larger clone is a single base away; this may be a read error. This chain uses TRBV10-3 with TRBJ1-1, with D maybe TRBD1 (6 bases). The CDR3 covers 13 residues. In germline, CDR1 is ENHRY, CDR2 SYGVKD. Trimming took 5 bases from V and 2 from J, leaving 9 bases between them. The CDR3 is CAISTDSNTEAFF. CDR3 sequence (DNA): TGTGCCATCAGTACGGACAGTAACACTGAAGCTTTCTTT.

The table lists this clone with many counts. V gene TRBV7-9 combines with J gene TRBJ2-7; 10 positions match TRBD1. Losses at the gene ends were 8 bases for V and 6 bases for J; bases not matched to a gene: 7. CDR3 length equals 13 residues. Per germline, CDR1 SEHNR and CDR2 FQNEAQ (reference sequence). CDR3 sequence (DNA): TGTGCCAGCGGCAGGGACAGGGGCGGCGAGCAGTACTTC. Amino acids: CASGRDRGGEQYF.

The genes are TRBV18 and TRBJ1-4; D might be TRBD1 (6 bases). The V gene lost 3 bases and the J gene lost 4 bases, with 9 bases spanning the gap. The CDR3 sequence is 14 residues long. CDR1 is KGHSH and CDR2 is LQKENI in the germline V gene. Here the CDR3 DNA reads TGTGCCAGCTCACCGGACAGCCATAATGAAAAACTGTTTTTT. This translates into CASSPDSHNEKLFF.

This chain uses TRBV9 with TRBJ1-4, with 9 bases fitting TRBD1. The CDR3 length is 15 residues. The V segment lost 6 bases and the J segment 5 bases; nucleotides outside the gene matches: 8. Germline-derived CDR1 and CDR2 are SGDLS and YYNGEE. CDR3 loop: CASTQGAFRNEKLFF. CDR3 bases: TGTGCCAGCACACAGGGGGCGTTTCGGAATGAAAAACTGTTTTTT. Combining the CDR3 with reference TRBV9 and TRBJ1-4 gives the whole variable domain DSGVTQTPKHLITATGQRVTLRCSPRSGDLSVYWYQQSLDQGLQFLIQYYNGEERAKGNILERFSAQQFPDLHSELNLSSLELGDSALYFCASTQGAFRNEKLFFGSGTQLSVL.

V and J are TRBV27 and TRBJ2-4; 10 nucleotides align to TRBD2. V trimming: 5 bases; J trimming: 2 bases; junction bases outside the gene matches: 12. CDR3 length: 18 residues. Germline CDR1 is MNHEY and CDR2 is SMNVEV (reference sequence). CDR3 sequence reads: CASSPLYGAGGSKNIQYF. The CDR3 DNA is TGTGCCAGCAGTCCCCTTTACGGAGCGGGAGGGTCCAAAAACATTCAGTACTTC.

The chain joins TRBV10-1 to TRBJ1-1; 9 bases are shared with TRBD1. Germline V CDR1 and CDR2: WNHNN, SYGVQD (reference sequence). This CDR3 has 16 amino acids. The V segment lost 5 bases and the J segment 0 bases; nucleotides outside the gene matches: 7. The CDR3 DNA reads as TGCGCCAGCAGTAAAGGGACAGGGCTTATGAACACTGAAGCTTTCTTT. Protein sequence: CASSKGTGLMNTEAFF.

The chain couples TRBV30 to TRBJ1-1; D not certain. V was clipped by 3 bases and J by 5 bases, with 10 bases between them. Germline loops: CDR1 GTSNPN, CDR2 SVGIG (reference sequence). CDR3 length equals 12 residues. The CDR3 region has the DNA TGTGCCTGGAGGGATCATAGAACTGAAGCTTTCTTT. This gives the protein CAWRDHRTEAFF.

The rearrangement joins TRBV5-1 to TRBJ1-2, with 8 bases that match TRBD1. The J segment lost 3 bases and the V segment lost 4 bases, leaving 14 bases of the junction unmatched. The germline V gene encodes CDR1 SGHRS and CDR2 YFSETQ. The length of the CDR3 is 17 residues. DNA for the CDR3: TGCGCCAGCAGCCGTGGTGTTGGACAGGGTTTGGACTATGGCTACACCTTC. This sequence encodes CASSRGVGQGLDYGYTF.

V usage is TRBV19 and J usage is TRBJ2-7; 7 bases are shared with TRBD2. V lost 7 bases and J lost 6; bases outside the gene matches: 12. Germline V CDR1 and CDR2: LNHDA, SQIVND (reference sequence). The CDR3 totals 14 residues. The CDR3 loop is CASTPGGKLGEQYF. For the CDR3, the DNA is TGTGCCAGTACCCCGGGGGGTAAGCTTGGCGAGCAGTACTTC.

This clone was recorded at least ten times. This chain joins TRBV18 and TRBJ1-4; D remains ambiguous. This CDR3 region has 14 residues. V dropped 4 bases and J dropped 0 bases, with 6 bases sitting between them. Germline CDR1 KGHSH, CDR2 LQKENI. As DNA, the CDR3 is TGTGCCAGCTCACAAGCTGCAACTAATGAAAAACTGTTTTTT. Protein: CASSQAATNEKLFF.

The table lists this clone with a count of one. The chain uses TRBV29-1 and TRBJ2-1, with 11 positions matching TRBD2. V shed 5 bases and J 6 bases; nucleotides not matched to a gene: 6. From germline, CDR1 is SQVTM and CDR2 ANQGSEA. The CDR3 is 14 residues long. In nucleotides, the CDR3 is TGCAGCGTTATCATAGCGGGAGGGCGCAATGAGCAGTTCTTC. Translated: CSVIIAGGRNEQFF.

Regarding this clone: This specimen includes other DNA sequences encoding the same CDR3. V and J are TRBV28 and TRBJ2-7; a possible D gene is TRBD1 (6 bases). Germline CDR1 is MDHEN and CDR2 is SYDVKM. V lost 3 bases and J lost 3, with 6 bases in between. The CDR3 length is 12 residues. The CDR3 DNA follows: TGTGCCAGCAGTTTGACAGGCTACGAGCAGTACTTC. This sequence encodes CASSLTGYEQYF.

This chain links TRBV5-4 with TRBJ2-1, with 7 bases lining up with TRBD2. CDR1 is SGHNT, CDR2 YYREEE, per germline (reference sequence). The CDR3 has 16 amino acids. Unmatched junction bases numbered 5, after V lost 0 bases and J lost 2 bases. CDR3 region: CASSLGDGRAYNEQFF. The CDR3 DNA sequence: TGTGCCAGCAGCTTGGGTGATGGGAGGGCCTACAATGAGCAGTTCTTC.

This clone was counted a single time. Because it lacks the conserved phenylalanine or tryptophan at the end, this CDR3 is likely a read error. It is unclear where the CDR3 begins or ends on the DNA, so no DNA is shown, and the CDR3 is as TCRdb lists it. The V gene is TRBV7-3, the J gene TRBJ1-1. Per germline, CDR1 SGHTA and CDR2 FQGTGA. The CDR3 has 9 residues if both end residues are counted. This CDR3 is CASSLMRDT.